The following is a T cell receptor beta chain sequence with its context. Antigen specificity is unknown. The data stem from a study of cytomegalovirus exposure and HLA in healthy donors. Donors likely had unrecorded immune exposures despite being nominally healthy when sampled. Whole-study findings and limits: Later work associated around 18,000 TCR beta sequences with HLA alleles at 0.05 false discovery rate.

The CDR3 loop spans 14 amino acids. Germline lookup yields CDR1 KGHSY and CDR2 FQNENV. With 0 bases removed from V and 10 bases from J, the gap between germline ends came to 13 bases. Amplification used 60 Vbeta primers and 13 Jbeta primers. The data were produced by immunoSEQ multiplex PCR, yet TCRdb's version contains in-frame clones alone and is incomplete. This sample has some 170,000 clones, with around 81% found just once. The chain uses TRBV16 and TRBJ2-1; possibly TRBD1 for D (5 bases). The source material was PBMCs. This sequence originates from a woman under 30 in good health and CMV-seropositive. CDR3 in DNA: TGTGCCAGCAGCCAATCTTCTCAGGGTCTCGAGCAGTTCTTC. Protein product: CASSQSSQGLEQFF.